The rows below give T cell receptor beta chains drawn from one sample of a study of shared clonotypes between healthy human individuals. Only in-frame clones appear in the TCRdb table, and some are missing; sequencing was by immunoSEQ multiplex PCR. The sample lists approximately 500,000 clones, almost 97% occurring once. The specimen was naive CD4+ T cells sorted from blood. The receptors here all came from a young woman in good health. CDR3s include the opening cysteine and the closing phenylalanine or tryptophan. A D gene is named only where the DNA matches it firmly. Clone size, where shown, is once, few, many, or a class for clones that have expanded.

>TRBV2|TRBD2|.|TRBJ2-1
CASNGAGVRNEQFF
TGTGCCAGTAACGGGGCGGGAGTACGCAATGAGCAGTTCTTC
>TRBV7-9|.|.|TRBJ2-2
CASSFLLGETGELFF
TGTGCCAGCAGCTTCCTCTTGGGTGAAACCGGGGAGCTGTTTTTT
>TRBV5-1|.|.|TRBJ2-1
CASSLSGDLRYNEQFF
TGCGCCAGCAGCTTGTCCGGGGACCTCCGCTACAATGAGCAGTTCTTC
>TRBV6-1|.|once|TRBJ2-7
CASSEGRDYEQYF
TGTGCCAGCAGTGAAGGTCGGGACTACGAGCAGTACTTC
>TRBV13|.|.|TRBJ2-7
CASSFGTSEYEQYF
TGTGCCAGCAGCTTCGGAACAAGTGAGTACGAGCAGTACTTC
>TRBV19|TRBD2|.|TRBJ2-7
CASSTREGGEQYF
TGTGCCAGTAGTACGCGGGAGGGGGGCGAGCAGTACTTC
>TRBV28|.|.|TRBJ2-7
CASSLWRESYEQYF
TGTGCCAGCAGTTTATGGAGGGAGTCCTACGAGCAGTACTTC
>TRBV6-6|.|.|TRBJ1-2
CASSSIYGYTF
TGTGCCAGCAGTTCAATCTATGGCTACACCTTC
>TRBV7-2|.|.|TRBJ2-2
CASSLQAAGNTGELFF
TGTGCCAGCAGCTTACAAGCGGCGGGGAACACCGGGGAGCTGTTTTTT
>TRBV5-1|TRBD2|.|TRBJ2-7
CASSFTSDPEQYF
TGCGCCAGCAGCTTTACTAGCGATCCCGAGCAGTACTTC
>TRBV28|TRBD1|.|TRBJ1-3
CASNDRGYGNTIYF
TGTGCCAGCAATGACAGGGGCTATGGAAACACCATATATTTT
>TRBV14|.|.|TRBJ2-7
CASNGLDSYEQYF
TGTGCCAGCAACGGGCTAGACTCCTACGAGCAGTACTTC
>TRBV5-1|TRBD2|.|TRBJ2-1
CASSRGLAKSYNEQFF
TGCGCCAGCAGCCGAGGACTAGCCAAATCCTACAATGAGCAGTTCTTC
>TRBV5-4|.|.|TRBJ2-4
CASSPGGDRNIQYF
TGTGCCAGCAGCCCGGGAGGGGACAGAAACATTCAGTACTTC
>TRBV19|.|.|TRBJ1-3
CASSMGATGFGNTIYF
TGTGCCAGTAGTATGGGGGCAACGGGATTCGGAAACACCATATATTTT
>TRBV5-5|.|.|TRBJ1-5
CASSLVQSLNQPQHF
TGTGCCAGCAGCTTGGTTCAGTCCCTCAATCAGCCCCAGCATTTT
>TRBV5-1|.|few|TRBJ1-2
CASSLALRQPPLGYTF
TGCGCCAGCAGCTTGGCCCTTCGACAACCTCCCCTGGGCTACACCTTC
>TRBV18|TRBD2|.|TRBJ2-3
CASSRSGTSGLSTDTQYF
TGTGCCAGCTCACGAAGCGGGACTAGCGGCCTAAGCACAGATACGCAGTATTTT
>TRBV28|.|.|TRBJ2-1
CASSPPRHNEQFF
TGTGCCAGCAGTCCCCCTCGTCACAATGAGCAGTTCTTC
>TRBV28|TRBD2|.|TRBJ2-7
CASSPGLAGTKEQYF
TGTGCCAGCAGCCCCGGGTTGGCGGGGACTAAGGAGCAGTACTTC
>TRBV28|TRBD1|.|TRBJ2-7
CASSPTFRDRADEQYF
TGTGCCAGCAGCCCGACCTTCCGGGACAGGGCCGACGAGCAGTACTTC
>TRBV5-1|.|.|TRBJ1-1
CASSQGQNTEAFF
TGCGCCAGCAGCCAAGGACAGAACACTGAAGCTTTCTTT
>TRBV18|.|few|TRBJ2-2
CASSPRSTGELFF
TGTGCCAGCTCACCACGTAGCACCGGGGAGCTGTTTTTT
>TRBV2|.|.|TRBJ1-1
CASSRSGVMNTEAFF
TGTGCCAGCAGTAGATCTGGGGTTATGAACACTGAAGCTTTCTTT
>TRBV7-9|.|.|TRBJ2-2
CASSLGRIDTGELFF
TGTGCCAGCAGCTTAGGAAGGATCGACACCGGGGAGCTGTTTTTT